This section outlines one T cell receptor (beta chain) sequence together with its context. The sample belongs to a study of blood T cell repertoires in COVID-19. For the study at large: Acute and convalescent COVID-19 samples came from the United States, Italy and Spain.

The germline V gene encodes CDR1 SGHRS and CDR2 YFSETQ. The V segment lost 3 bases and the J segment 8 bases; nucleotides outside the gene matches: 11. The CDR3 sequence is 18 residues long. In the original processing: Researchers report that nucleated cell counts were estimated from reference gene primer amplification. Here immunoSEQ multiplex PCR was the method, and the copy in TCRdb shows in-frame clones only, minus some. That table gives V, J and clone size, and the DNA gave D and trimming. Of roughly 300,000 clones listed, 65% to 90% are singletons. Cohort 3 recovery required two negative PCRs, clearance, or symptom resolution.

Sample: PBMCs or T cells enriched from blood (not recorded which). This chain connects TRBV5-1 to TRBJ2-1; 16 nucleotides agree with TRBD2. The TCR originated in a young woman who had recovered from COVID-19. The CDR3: CASSSPPGLAGGLDEQFF. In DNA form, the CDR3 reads TGCGCCAGCAGCTCCCCTCCGGGACTAGCGGGGGGGCTAGATGAGCAGTTCTTC.